The source of this T cell receptor (beta chain) is a study of cytomegalovirus exposure and HLA in healthy donors. Turning to the study itself: In an early release, HLA-typed donors contributed 80 million to 95 million unique TCR sequences. Overall study findings and caveats: In a later analysis, CMV-associated beta chains were mostly HLA-associated, it appeared.

A word on this clone: Its antigen is currently unknown.

Researchers ran the PCR with 60 Vbeta and 13 Jbeta primers. Libraries were prepared by immunoSEQ multiplex PCR; TCRdb keeps only in-frame clonotypes and omits some of them. Counted here are some 120,000 clones, roughly 68% occurring once; the ten biggest clones make up approximately 0.9%. Germline V lookup: CDR1 SEHNR, CDR2 FQNEAQ (reference sequence). The CDR3 length is 18 residues. The V and J ends lost 5 bases and 5 bases, in that order; junction bases with no gene match: 16. The receptor's source is a woman in her 30s in good health and CMV-seronegative. The sequencing sample was made of PBMCs. V usage is TRBV7-9 and J usage is TRBJ1-5; TRBD1 matches 9 bases. The CDR3: CASSRGTGIDIGYQPQHF. The CDR3, as DNA: TGTGCCAGCAGCCGAGGGACAGGGATAGATATAGGATATCAGCCCCAGCATTTT.